These T cell receptor beta chains were read from a single sample in a study of cytomegalovirus exposure and HLA in healthy donors. Repertoires were generated with immunoSEQ multiplex PCR, while TCRdb's copy carries only in-frame clones and drops some. This sample yields some 250,000 clones, of which 82% are seen a single time; around 5.7% belongs to the top ten. The specimen was PBMCs. These receptors all stem from a woman aged 35 to 49 in good health and CMV-seropositive. The CDR3 runs from the conserved cysteine through the conserved F or W. The D gene is left open where the match is weak. Clone size, where shown, is once, few, many, or a class for clones that have expanded.

D	V	size	J	CDR3	DNA
-	TRBV28	once	TRBJ1-5	CASGGGTTNQPQHF	TGTGCCAGCGGCGGGGGGACTACTAATCAGCCCCAGCATTTT
TRBD2	TRBV5-4	-	TRBJ2-5	CASSLGSGNLETQYF	TGTGCCAGCAGTCTCGGTAGCGGGAACTTGGAGACCCAGTACTTC
TRBD1	TRBV19	-	TRBJ1-5	CASRKGQGGNQPQHF	TGTGCCAGTAGGAAGGGACAGGGTGGCAATCAGCCCCAGCATTTT
-	TRBV28	-	TRBJ1-1	CASTGPQVMNTEAFF	TGTGCCAGCACCGGCCCTCAGGTAATGAACACTGAAGCTTTCTTT
TRBD1	TRBV19	-	TRBJ1-1	CASSIDRERTEAFF	TGTGCCAGTAGTATTGACAGGGAAAGGACTGAAGCTTTCTTT
-	TRBV7-2	-	TRBJ1-5	CASSFVGQGNQPQHF	TGTGCCAGCAGCTTCGTCGGTCAGGGAAATCAGCCCCAGCATTTT
-	TRBV30	-	TRBJ1-2	CAWSAQAGVYGYTF	TGTGCCTGGAGTGCGCAAGCGGGGGTATATGGCTACACCTTC
-	TRBV9	-	TRBJ2-7	CASSVGEGASYEQYF	TGTGCCAGCAGCGTAGGCGAAGGGGCGTCCTACGAGCAGTACTTC
TRBD1	TRBV6-6	-	TRBJ1-4	CASREHRGELFF	TGTGCCAGCAGAGAGCACAGGGGGGAACTGTTTTTT
TRBD1	TRBV9	-	TRBJ2-7	CASSGARTGLTYEQYF	TGTGCCAGCAGCGGAGCAAGGACAGGGCTTACCTACGAGCAGTACTTC
-	TRBV7-9	few	TRBJ2-7	CASSFQGGVAGEQYF	TGTGCCAGCAGCTTTCAAGGAGGAGTAGCCGGCGAGCAGTACTTC
TRBD1	TRBV27	-	TRBJ1-1	CASSPWDRVLNAFF	TGTGCCAGCAGCCCATGGGACAGGGTCTTGAATGCTTTCTTT
TRBD1	TRBV28	-	TRBJ1-2	CASSLSGQGGYGYTF	TGTGCCAGCAGTTTATCCGGACAGGGCGGCTATGGCTACACCTTC
-	TRBV29-1	once	TRBJ2-1	CSVGRGMDEQFF	TGCAGCGTTGGTAGAGGGATGGATGAGCAGTTCTTC
-	TRBV30	-	TRBJ1-6	CAWGTPYNSPLHF	TGTGCCTGGGGGACACCCTATAATTCACCCCTCCACTTT
TRBD1	TRBV5-1	-	TRBJ2-2	CASGTGGMGAGELFF	TGCGCATCCGGGACAGGCGGTATGGGGGCCGGGGAGCTGTTTTTT
-	TRBV2	few	TRBJ2-2	CASSEAPRPRDSNTGELFF	TGTGCCAGCAGTGAAGCTCCAAGACCCCGCGACTCGAACACCGGGGAGCTGTTTTTT
TRBD1	TRBV9	few	TRBJ2-5	CASSIVGGAETQYF	TGTGCCAGCAGTATAGTAGGGGGCGCAGAGACCCAGTACTTC
-	TRBV4-3	-	TRBJ2-3	CASSQWRHHTTDTQYF	TGCGCCAGCAGCCAATGGCGGCACCATACCACAGATACGCAGTATTTT
-	TRBV14	-	TRBJ2-7	CASSARLGYEQYF	TGTGCCAGCAGCGCCAGACTAGGCTACGAGCAGTACTTC
-	TRBV25-1	-	TRBJ2-7	CASSGSKSRFSYEQYF	TGTGCCAGCAGTGGGTCTAAGAGTCGTTTTTCCTACGAGCAGTACTTC
TRBD1	TRBV5-1	-	TRBJ1-3	CASSPGQYPGNTIYF	TGCGCCAGCAGCCCGGGACAGTATCCTGGAAACACCATATATTTT
-	TRBV5-1	-	TRBJ2-1	CASRRRAGATDEQFF	TGCGCCAGCCGACGTAGAGCAGGGGCCACTGATGAGCAGTTCTTC
TRBD1	TRBV15	-	TRBJ2-1	CATSRSTGGPPYNEQFF	TGTGCCACCAGCAGGTCAACAGGGGGTCCCCCTTACAATGAGCAGTTCTTC
-	TRBV7-6	-	TRBJ2-7	CASSLGPSSLSSYEQYF	TGTGCCAGCAGCTTAGGCCCTAGTTCCCTGAGCTCCTACGAGCAGTACTTC
-	TRBV19	-	TRBJ2-1	CASSSDYTLANNEQFF	TGTGCCAGTAGTTCGGACTATACACTCGCAAACAATGAGCAGTTCTTC
TRBD2	TRBV7-9	-	TRBJ2-1	CASSLDGGAYNEQFF	TGTGCCAGCAGCTTAGACGGGGGGGCGTACAATGAGCAGTTCTTC
-	TRBV7-2	-	TRBJ1-4	CASSLNPLAEKLFF	TGTGCCAGCAGCTTGAATCCGTTGGCTGAAAAACTGTTTTTT
-	TRBV5-1	-	TRBJ1-5	CASSFGTRHQPQHF	TGCGCCAGCAGCTTTGGGACAAGGCACCAGCCCCAGCATTTT
-	TRBV25-1	-	TRBJ1-6	CASSEYVGPPLHF	TGTGCCAGCAGTGAATATGTGGGCCCACCCCTCCACTTT
-	TRBV7-2	once	TRBJ1-1	CASIPTGGYSEAFF	TGTGCCAGCATCCCCACGGGGGGCTACAGTGAAGCTTTCTTT
-	TRBV5-4	-	TRBJ2-7	CASSLPGGREQYF	TGTGCCAGCAGCTTACCAGGGGGGAGAGAGCAGTACTTC
-	TRBV14	once	TRBJ2-2	CASSQDLPQGRAGELFF	TGTGCCAGCAGCCAAGATCTGCCTCAGGGGAGGGCCGGGGAGCTGTTTTTT
TRBD1	TRBV19	-	TRBJ2-2	CASMGDRAGFAGELFF	TGTGCCAGTATGGGAGACAGGGCAGGGTTCGCCGGGGAGCTGTTTTTT
-	TRBV5-1	-	TRBJ1-2	CASTSGGSSYGYTF	TGCGCCAGCACCTCCGGGGGGAGCAGCTATGGCTACACCTTC
-	TRBV30	-	TRBJ2-7	CAWSLRTVEQYF	TGTGCCTGGAGTTTAAGGACAGTCGAGCAGTACTTC
TRBD1	TRBV5-4	-	TRBJ2-6	CASSKGQGLSGANVLTF	TGTGCCAGCAGCAAGGGACAGGGTTTATCTGGGGCCAACGTCCTGACTTTC
TRBD2	TRBV4-3	-	TRBJ2-7	CASSQGLAGPYSYEQYF	TGCGCCAGCAGCCAAGGACTAGCGGGGCCTTACTCCTACGAGCAGTACTTC
TRBD2	TRBV30	once	TRBJ2-1	CAWSSTLAGPINEQFF	TGTGCCTGGAGTTCTACACTAGCGGGGCCAATCAATGAGCAGTTCTTC
TRBD1	TRBV2	once	TRBJ2-7	CASSRQGAYEQYF	TGTGCCAGCAGCCGACAGGGGGCCTACGAGCAGTACTTC